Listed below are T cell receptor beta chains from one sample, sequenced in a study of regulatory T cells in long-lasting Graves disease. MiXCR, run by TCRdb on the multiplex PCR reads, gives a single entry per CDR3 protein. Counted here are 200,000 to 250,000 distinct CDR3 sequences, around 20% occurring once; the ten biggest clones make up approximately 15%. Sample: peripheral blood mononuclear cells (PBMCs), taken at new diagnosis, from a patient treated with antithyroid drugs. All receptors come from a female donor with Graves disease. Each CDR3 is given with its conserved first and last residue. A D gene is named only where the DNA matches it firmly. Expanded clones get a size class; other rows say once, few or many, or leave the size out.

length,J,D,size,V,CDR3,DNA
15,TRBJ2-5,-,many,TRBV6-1,CASSQQGGWGETQYF,TGTGCCAGCAGCCAGCAGGGGGGTTGGGGAGAGACCCAGTACTTC
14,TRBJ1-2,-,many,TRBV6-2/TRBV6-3,CASSEAGTSSGYTF,TGTGCCAGCAGTGAAGCGGGGACCTCGAGCGGCTACACCTTC
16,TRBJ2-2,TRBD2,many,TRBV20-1,CSARDGTSGTMGELFF,TGCAGTGCTAGAGATGGTACTAGCGGGACCATGGGGGAGCTGTTTTTT
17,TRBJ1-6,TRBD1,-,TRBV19,CASSIARFRDRGSPLHF,TGTGCCAGTAGTATAGCGAGGTTTCGGGACAGGGGATCACCCCTCCACTTT
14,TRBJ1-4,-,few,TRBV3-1,CASSLRGDNEKLFF,TGTGCCAGCAGCCTCCGGGGGGATAATGAAAAACTGTTTTTT
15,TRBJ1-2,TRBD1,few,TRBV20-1,CSAREVRQGAYGYTF,TGCAGTGCTAGAGAAGTACGACAGGGGGCCTATGGCTACACCTTC
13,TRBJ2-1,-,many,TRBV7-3,CASSLSGYDEQFF,TGTGCCAGCAGCCTAAGCGGGTACGATGAGCAGTTCTTC
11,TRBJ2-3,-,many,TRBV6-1,CASGSGDTQYF,TGTGCCAGCGGAAGTGGAGATACGCAGTATTTT
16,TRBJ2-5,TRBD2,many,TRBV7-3,CASSSTSGSSAETQYF,TGTGCCAGCAGCTCGACTAGCGGGAGTTCGGCAGAGACCCAGTACTTC
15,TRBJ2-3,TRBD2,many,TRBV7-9,CASSLASGVQDTQYF,TGTGCCAGCAGCTTAGCTAGCGGGGTACAGGATACGCAGTATTTT
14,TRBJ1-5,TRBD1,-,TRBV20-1,CSAKPGTGNQPQHF,TGCAGTGCTAAACCCGGGACAGGGAATCAGCCCCAGCATTTT
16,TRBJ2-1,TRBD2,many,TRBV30,CAWSVVAGSSYNEQFF,TGTGCCTGGAGTGTAGTAGCGGGATCCTCCTACAATGAGCAGTTCTTC
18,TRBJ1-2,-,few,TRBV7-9,CASSLAQIGGPRNYGYTF,TGTGCCAGCAGCTTAGCGCAAATCGGGGGGCCGAGAAACTATGGCTACACCTTC
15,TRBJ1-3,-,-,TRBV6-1,CAIRSGGNSGNTIYF,TGTGCCATCCGGAGCGGTGGAAACTCTGGAAACACCATATATTTT
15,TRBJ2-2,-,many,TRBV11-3,CASSLVGGRAGELFF,TGTGCCAGCAGCTTAGTCGGGGGAAGGGCCGGGGAGCTGTTTTTT
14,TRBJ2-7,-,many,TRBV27,CASSLSFLSYEQYF,TGTGCCAGCAGTTTATCGTTTCTCTCCTACGAGCAGTACTTC
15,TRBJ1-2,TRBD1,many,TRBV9,CASSDIQGLNDGYTF,TGTGCCAGCAGCGACATACAGGGGTTGAATGATGGCTACACCTTC
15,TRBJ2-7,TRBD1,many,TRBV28,CASSMAGQGAYEQYF,TGTGCCAGCAGCATGGCGGGACAGGGAGCCTACGAGCAGTACTTC
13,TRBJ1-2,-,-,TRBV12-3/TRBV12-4,CASSLNSNYGYTF,TGTGCCAGCAGTTTGAACAGTAACTATGGCTACACCTTC
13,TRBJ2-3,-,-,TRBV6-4,CASSDSRTGTQYF,TGTGCCAGCAGTGACTCTAGGACGGGTACGCAGTATTTT
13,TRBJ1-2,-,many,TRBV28,CASLTPENYGYTF,TGTGCCAGCCTCACCCCGGAGAACTATGGCTACACCTTC
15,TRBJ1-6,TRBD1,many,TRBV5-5,CASSSGTGKNSPLHF,TGTGCCAGCAGCTCCGGGACAGGGAAGAATTCACCCCTCCACTTT
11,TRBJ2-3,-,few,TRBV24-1,CATVQGLTQYF,TGTGCCACCGTTCAAGGGCTGACGCAGTATTTT
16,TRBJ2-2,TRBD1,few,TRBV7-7,CASSPRTGGNTGELFF,TGTGCCAGCAGCCCTCGGACAGGGGGAAACACCGGGGAGCTGTTTTTT
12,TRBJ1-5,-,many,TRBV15,CATRDSNQPQHF,TGTGCCACCAGGGACAGCAATCAGCCCCAGCATTTT
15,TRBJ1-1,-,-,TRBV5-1,CASKEGGGRSPNAFF,TGCGCCAGCAAGGAGGGCGGGGGGCGCTCCCCAAATGCTTTCTTT